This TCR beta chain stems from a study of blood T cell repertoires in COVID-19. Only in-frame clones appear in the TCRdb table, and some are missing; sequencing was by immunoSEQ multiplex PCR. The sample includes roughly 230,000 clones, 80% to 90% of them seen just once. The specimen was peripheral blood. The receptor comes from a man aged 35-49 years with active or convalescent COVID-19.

The CDR3 nucleotides read TGTGCCAGCAGTCCGGGTGAATATGGTCAGCCCCAGCATTTT. Amino acid sequence: CASSPGEYGQPQHF. The chain employs TRBV6-5 and TRBJ1-5, with D unresolved. This CDR3 comprises 14 residues. Between the trimmed V and J ends, which lost 5 bases and 6 bases, there was a span of 14 bases. The V gene's germline CDR1 is MNHEY and CDR2 SVGAGI.